This TCR beta chain stems from a study of patients and donors after allogeneic stem cell transplantation. TCRdb re-called the RT-PCR reads through MiXCR, storing one row per CDR3 protein. Among 400,000 to 500,000 distinct CDR3 sequences listed, 16% were seen once. The V gene's germline CDR1 is MGHRA and CDR2 YSYEKL. The CDR3 is 15 amino acids. V was cut by 1 base and J by 2 bases, with 8 bases left in between. Sequencing input: blood, either unsorted or a sorted T cell fraction (not recorded which). The chain has TRBV4-1 and TRBJ1-4; D unclear. The sequence came from a human donor who was either an allogeneic HSCT recipient or a stem cell or donor lymphocyte infusion donor (not recorded which). It is not recorded whose cells these are; they may come from a transplant donor. The CDR3 loop is CASSQGGLTNEKLFF. DNA for the CDR3: TGCGCCAGCAGCCAAGGTGGCTTGACTAATGAAAAACTGTTTTTT.